A single sample is the source of the 29 T cell receptor beta chains below, sequenced in a study of cytomegalovirus exposure and HLA in healthy donors. It was with 60 Vbeta and 13 Jbeta primers that the PCR ran. Repertoires were generated with immunoSEQ multiplex PCR, while TCRdb's copy carries only in-frame clones and drops some. The table lists roughly 100,000 clones, 78% of them singletons. The material sequenced was PBMCs. All receptors derive from a middle-aged woman in good health and CMV-seronegative.

This clone was counted between two and nine times. This sequence joins TRBV28 and TRBJ1-5, with 7 positions matching TRBD1. The germline V gene encodes CDR1 MDHEN and CDR2 SYDVKM. The CDR3 length is 14 residues. After removal of 6 bases from V and 0 bases from J, the junction contained 2 bases not matched to a gene. Here the CDR3 reads CASRGQSSNQPQHF. The CDR3 nucleotides read TGTGCCAGCAGGGGACAGAGTAGCAATCAGCCCCAGCATTTT.

The V call is TRBV6-1, the J call TRBJ2-2; D possibly corresponds to TRBD2 (6 bases). V lost 0 bases and J lost 4, with 6 bases in between. The V gene's germline CDR1 is MNHNS and CDR2 SASEGT. The CDR3 totals 14 residues. CDR3 sequence reads: CASSEAGGTGELFF. The CDR3 DNA is TGTGCCAGCAGTGAAGCGGGAGGCACCGGGGAGCTGTTTTTT.

The chain uses TRBV5-1 and TRBJ2-7; tentative D call: TRBD2 (6 bases). V lost 0 bases and J 9 bases, leaving 10 bases between the germline ends. Germline V gene lookup returns CDR1 SGHRS and CDR2 YFSETQ. CDR3 length: 12 amino acids. CDR3 DNA sequence: TGCGCCAGCAGCTTGGAGACTAGGACGCAGTACTTC. It specifies CASSLETRTQYF.

The chain recombines TRBV6-5 with TRBJ1-2, with TRBD1 as a possible D gene (5 bases). The CDR3 has 13 residues. V gave up 7 bases and J gave up 8 bases, with 17 bases separating them. CDR1 is MNHEY, CDR2 SVGAGI, per germline. The CDR3 loop is CASTPGGYNGYTF. The CDR3 region has the DNA TGTGCCAGCACCCCGGGGGGGTATAACGGCTACACCTTC.

This chain uses TRBV6-1 with TRBJ1-1; 7 bases fit TRBD1. This CDR3 has 16 residues. Per germline, CDR1 MNHNS and CDR2 SASEGT. J lost 5 bases, V lost 2 bases, and 11 bases had no gene match. CDR3 sequence: CASSEPWTGRGTEAFF. The CDR3 nucleotides read TGTGCCAGCAGTGAACCCTGGACAGGACGAGGGACTGAAGCTTTCTTT.

The chain recombines TRBV7-6 with TRBJ1-5, with D perhaps TRBD1 (6 bases). Germline V lookup: CDR1 SGHVS, CDR2 FNYEAQ. V was pared by 3 bases and J by 6 bases, with 9 bases between. This CDR3 region has 13 residues. This CDR3 reads CASSLRGGQPQHF. CDR3 DNA sequence: TGTGCCAGCAGCTTGCGAGGGGGTCAGCCCCAGCATTTT.

The chain joins TRBV5-1 to TRBJ2-2; 10 nucleotides match TRBD2. The CDR3 contains 15 residues. The trim removed 2 bases at V and 5 bases at J, leaving 3 bases unmatched. Germline CDR1 SGHRS, CDR2 YFSETQ. This CDR3 is CASSLTSGVTGELFF. The DNA for the CDR3 is TGCGCCAGCAGCTTAACTAGCGGGGTAACCGGGGAGCTGTTTTTT.

This chain uses TRBV27 with TRBJ1-2; D may be TRBD1 (6 bases). The CDR3 is made up of 13 amino acids. Per the germline V gene, CDR1 is MNHEY and CDR2 is SMNVEV (reference sequence). Trimming cost V 5 bases and J 7 bases, with 14 bases left between them. In DNA, the CDR3 is TGTGCCAGCAGTAATGGGGGCGCCTTTGGCTACACCTTC. Protein: CASSNGGAFGYTF.

The rearrangement links TRBV4-2 to TRBJ1-2; D is unclear. Trimming pared 1 base from V and 5 bases from J, leaving 11 bases between. Germline assignment: CDR1 LGHNA and CDR2 YNFKEQ. The length of the CDR3 is 14 residues. The CDR3: CASSQALNLYGYTF. CDR3 in DNA: TGTGCCAGCAGCCAAGCTCTAAATTTGTATGGCTACACCTTC.

CDR3 nucleotide sequence: TGTGCCAGCAGCCTATCCGACAGAGACTATGGCTACACCTTC. It is translated as CASSLSDRDYGYTF. The chain links TRBV11-2 to TRBJ1-2, with D possibly being TRBD1 (5 bases). This CDR3 is built from 14 residues. Per germline, CDR1 SGHAT and CDR2 FQNNGV. Trimming cost V 5 bases and J 3 bases, with 13 bases left between them.

This rearrangement joins TRBV10-3 to TRBJ2-3; possible D gene TRBD1, 5 bases. Deletions cut 6 bases from V and 2 bases from J, with 21 bases between. Germline CDR1 is ENHRY and CDR2 is SYGVKD. The CDR3 consists of 17 residues. CDR3 amino acids: CAISPLPQGGSTDTQYF. The CDR3 DNA sequence: TGTGCCATCAGCCCACTACCCCAGGGTGGGTCCACAGATACGCAGTATTTT.

This chain connects TRBV6-1 to TRBJ2-3; 8 nucleotides match TRBD1. The germline V gene encodes CDR1 MNHNS and CDR2 SASEGT. J gave up 3 bases and V 11 bases, and 13 bases lay outside the gene matches. The length of the CDR3 is 15 residues. In DNA, the CDR3 is TGTGCCGGCAAAAGAGGGACAGGCCTTACAGATACGCAGTATTTT. Protein: CAGKRGTGLTDTQYF.

The gene calls are TRBV9 and TRBJ2-2; possibly TRBD2 for D (6 bases). The CDR3 consists of 15 residues. Per the germline V gene, CDR1 is SGDLS and CDR2 is YYNGEE. Trimming left V 7 bases short and J 6 bases short, with 19 bases between. The CDR3 region is CASDRGGTGAGELFF. CDR3 sequence (DNA): TGTGCCAGCGATCGTGGCGGGACCGGGGCCGGGGAGCTGTTTTTT. Full variable domain (outside the CDR3, taken from reference TRBV9 and TRBJ2-2): DSGVTQTPKHLITATGQRVTLRCSPRSGDLSVYWYQQSLDQGLQFLIQYYNGEERAKGNILERFSAQQFPDLHSELNLSSLELGDSALYFCASDRGGTGAGELFFGEGSRLTVL.

This clone was picked up a small number of times. The rearrangement uses TRBV9 and TRBJ2-3; D is undetermined. Germline lookup yields CDR1 SGDLS and CDR2 YYNGEE. This CDR3 is 14 amino acids long. The germline V and J ends were trimmed by 0 bases and 0 bases, with 5 bases remaining between them. This CDR3 is CASSVAASTDTQYF. Here the CDR3 DNA reads TGTGCCAGCAGCGTAGCAGCGAGCACAGATACGCAGTATTTT.

In nucleotides, the CDR3 is TGTGCCAGCAGTTTATCTAGCGGGAGCACAGATACGCAGTATTTT. Translation: CASSLSSGSTDTQYF. The V call is TRBV27, the J call TRBJ2-3; 7 bases agree with TRBD2. The trim removed 0 bases at V and 0 bases at J, leaving 0 bases unmatched. This CDR3 is 15 amino acids long. Germline loops: CDR1 MNHEY, CDR2 SMNVEV (reference sequence).

This chain joins TRBV6-1 and TRBJ2-1; D perhaps matches TRBD1 (6 bases). Germline V lookup: CDR1 MNHNS, CDR2 SASEGT. The CDR3 totals 16 residues. Trimming pared 4 bases from V and 3 bases from J, leaving 16 bases between. CDR3 amino acids: CASSARDTVFYNEQFF. The DNA of the CDR3 is TGTGCCAGCAGTGCCCGGGACACCGTTTTCTACAATGAGCAGTTCTTC.

The chain is built from TRBV10-2 and TRBJ1-1; D is unclear. This CDR3 has 14 residues. From germline, CDR1 is WSHSY and CDR2 SAAADI. Trimming removed 8 bases from V and 0 bases from J, with 13 bases in between. CDR3 nucleotides: TGCGCCAGCTCTCTTCCCACAGTGAACACTGAAGCTTTCTTT. Amino acids: CASSLPTVNTEAFF.

The gene calls are TRBV13 and TRBJ2-3; 8 nucleotides align to TRBD2. Germline V CDR1 and CDR2: PRHDT, FYEKMQ (reference sequence). The CDR3 sequence is 12 residues long. J lost 10 bases, V lost 4 bases, and 4 bases had no gene match. CDR3 amino acids: CASSSRGDPQYF. DNA of the CDR3: TGTGCCAGCAGCTCGCGGGGGGATCCGCAGTATTTT.

In its sample, this clone was seen a few times. V gene TRBV5-4 combines with J gene TRBJ1-1; D possibly corresponds to TRBD1 (6 bases). Trimming pared 2 bases from V and 0 bases from J, leaving 17 bases between. The germline V gene encodes CDR1 SGHNT and CDR2 YYREEE (reference sequence). This CDR3 is 17 amino acids long. DNA of the CDR3: TGTGCCAGCAGCTTCCCAGGGGCACAGTTCATGAACACTGAAGCTTTCTTT. This gives the protein CASSFPGAQFMNTEAFF. The full variable domain, its missing parts supplied by reference TRBV5-4 and TRBJ1-1, is ETGVTQSPTHLIKTRGQQVTLRCSSQSGHNTVSWYQQALGQGPQFIFQYYREEENGRGNFPPRFSGLQFPNYSSELNVNALELDDSALYLCASSFPGAQFMNTEAFFGQGTRLTVV.

This chain links TRBV4-1 with TRBJ2-7; D gene uncertain. CDR3 length equals 13 residues. The germline V gene encodes CDR1 MGHRA and CDR2 YSYEKL. Trimming took 5 bases from V and 1 from J, leaving 9 bases between them. This CDR3 is CASSSLESYEQYF. The CDR3 DNA follows: TGCGCCAGCAGCTCTCTTGAGTCCTACGAGCAGTACTTC.

V is TRBV5-1 and J is TRBJ1-1; D possibly corresponds to TRBD1 (5 bases). V gave up 9 bases and J gave up 0 bases, with 15 bases separating them. The germline CDR1 and CDR2 sequences are SGHRS and YFSETQ. The CDR3 is 14 amino acids. CDR3 DNA sequence: TGCGCCACCAAGCGGGACCTCATGAACACTGAAGCTTTCTTT. Protein sequence: CATKRDLMNTEAFF.

In this sample, this clone turned up once. This chain uses TRBV5-8 with TRBJ2-7, with D perhaps matching TRBD1 (6 bases). The CDR3 extends over 15 amino acids. The ends were cut back, 0 bases at V and 0 bases at J, with 10 bases in the middle. Per germline, CDR1 SGHTS and CDR2 YDEGEE. The CDR3 sequence: CASSLGQARSYEQYF. In nucleotides, the CDR3 is TGTGCCAGCAGCTTGGGACAGGCGCGCTCCTACGAGCAGTACTTC.

This clone was detected only a few times. The chain joins TRBV28 to TRBJ1-1; unclear D gene. V lost 8 bases to trimming and J lost 11 bases, with 15 bases between them. Germline CDR1 is MDHEN and CDR2 is SYDVKM. This CDR3 region has 11 residues. CDR3: CASSQDLSAFF. For the CDR3, the DNA is TGTGCCAGCTCCCAAGACTTATCGGCTTTCTTT. Filled out from reference TRBV28 and TRBJ1-1, the complete variable domain reads DVKVTQSSRYLVKRTGEKVFLECVQDMDHENMFWYRQDPGLGLRLIYFSYDVKMKEKGDIPEGYSVSREKKERFSLILESASTNQTSMYLCASSQDLSAFFGQGTRLTVV.

This chain's CDR3 is CASSFTGQEAGELFF. DNA for the CDR3: TGCGCCAGCAGCTTTACGGGACAGGAAGCCGGGGAGCTGTTTTTT. The rearrangement links TRBV5-1 to TRBJ2-2, with 8 bases aligning to TRBD1. Per germline, CDR1 SGHRS and CDR2 YFSETQ. Germline trimming cut 2 bases from V and 6 bases from J; bases unmatched to any gene: 6. This CDR3 is built from 15 residues.

CDR3 DNA: TGCAGCGTTGAATATTACGGACAGGGCACCTACGAGCAGTACTTC. The encoded protein is CSVEYYGQGTYEQYF. The V call is TRBV29-1, the J call TRBJ2-7; 8 bases align to TRBD1. The germline V gene encodes CDR1 SQVTM and CDR2 ANQGSEA. This CDR3 has 15 amino acids. J was trimmed by 2 bases and V by 2 bases; bases with no gene match: 8.

This chain uses TRBV21-1 with TRBJ1-5; the D call in the table, TRBD1, was not verified against the DNA. TRBV21-1 is described as a pseudogene. CDR3 length: 15 amino acids. The CDR3 loop reads CASSNIPPGDQPQHF. DNA of the CDR3: TGTGCCAGCAGCAATATCCCCCCAGGGGATCAGCCCCAGCATTTT.

The chain has TRBV19 and TRBJ1-4, with TRBD1 as a possible D gene (5 bases). The V end was cut by 4 bases, the J end by 7 bases, with 22 bases between. Per germline, CDR1 LNHDA and CDR2 SQIVND (reference sequence). CDR3 length: 17 residues. The DNA of the CDR3 is TGTGCCAGTAGTAAAGGGCCGGTGACAGATCTTAGTGAAAAACTGTTTTTT. The encoded protein is CASSKGPVTDLSEKLFF.

This clone is categorized as medium-sized (0.01 to 0.1%). The same CDR3 also results from other DNA sequences found in this sample. The rearrangement joins TRBV11-2 to TRBJ2-5; D is possibly TRBD1 (7 bases). This CDR3 is built from 14 residues. Germline V CDR1 and CDR2: SGHAT, FQNNGV. The V end was cut by 5 bases, the J end by 4 bases, with 14 bases between. DNA of the CDR3: TGTGCCAGCAGCCCCCAGGGGGGCAGAGAGACCCAGTACTTC. This gives the protein CASSPQGGRETQYF.

The chain joins TRBV4-3 to TRBJ1-1; no clear D. Germline-derived CDR1 and CDR2 are LGHNA and YSLEER. The CDR3 loop spans 14 amino acids. Trimming took 1 base from V and 1 from J, leaving 7 bases between them. Here the CDR3 DNA reads TGCGCCAGCAGCCAAGTCCCGGGGAACACTGAAGCTTTCTTT. This encodes CASSQVPGNTEAFF.